One sample yielded the 27 T cell receptor beta chains listed below, sequenced in a study of breast tumors, draining lymph nodes, adjacent tissues. Samples came from axillary lymph nodes draining the breast cancer. MiXCR was run by TCRdb on the multiplex PCR reads, yielding one entry per CDR3 protein. This table holds about 180,000 distinct CDR3 sequences, about 33% found once. The sequenced material came from axillary lymph node tissue. These receptors were obtained from a female donor with breast cancer. Some clones in this sample may be carry-over from other donors' samples.

This clonotype occurred once. V and J are TRBV4-3 and TRBJ2-2; weak D call: TRBD2 (6 bases). Germline CDR1 reads LGHNA; CDR2 reads YSLEER. V lost 0 bases and J lost 6, with 14 bases in between. The CDR3 runs to 16 residues. Here the CDR3 DNA reads TGCGCCAGCAGCCAAGAGAGCGGGCGCGATCCCGGGGAGCTGTTTTTT. This codes for CASSQESGRDPGELFF.

With regard to this clonotype: This may be a read error, as it is one base from a much larger clone. The CDR3 DNA is TGTGCCAGCAGGGAGACTAGCGTGAGCCCAAGCTCCTACGAGCAGTACTTC. It is translated as CASRETSVSPSSYEQYF. J is TRBJ2-7 and V is TRBV28; 8 bases align to TRBD2. Germline V gene sequence: CDR1 MDHEN, CDR2 SYDVKM. V trimming: 6 bases; J trimming: 0 bases; junction bases outside the gene matches: 13. The CDR3 sequence is 17 residues long.

On this clonotype itself: Mismatch with germline at one junction end may stem from a read error. This sequence joins TRBV7-9 and TRBJ1-4; no reliable D call. The CDR3 spans 15 residues. CDR1 and CDR2 (germline): SEHNR, FQNEAQ (reference sequence). CDR3 nucleotide sequence: TGTGCCAGCAGCTTAAGGGAGACAACCAATGAAGAACTGTTTTTT. As protein: CASSLRETTNEELFF. Using reference TRBV7-9 and TRBJ1-4 for the parts outside the CDR3, the full variable domain is DTGVSQNPRHKITKRGQNVTFRCDPISEHNRLYWYRQTLGQGPEFLTYFQNEAQLEKSRLLSDRFSAERPKGSFSTLEIQRTEQGDSAMYLCASSLRETTNEELFFGSGTQLSVL.

Many counts were recorded for this clonotype. This chain connects TRBV7-9 to TRBJ1-3; maybe TRBD1 (5 bases). This CDR3 has 16 amino acids. In germline, CDR1 is SEHNR, CDR2 FQNEAQ (reference sequence). Between the trimmed V and J ends, which lost 1 base and 4 bases, there was a span of 14 bases. The chain's CDR3 is CASSLGGSRTGNTIYF. The CDR3 DNA sequence: TGTGCCAGCAGCTTAGGGGGGTCGAGGACGGGAAACACCATATATTTT.

This clonotype came up many times. This chain uses TRBV5-1 with TRBJ2-7, with 11 bases identical to TRBD2. The CDR3 extends over 15 amino acids. V trimming: 4 bases; J trimming: 0 bases; junction bases outside the gene matches: 3. Germline-derived CDR1 and CDR2 are SGHRS and YFSETQ. The CDR3 coding sequence is TGCGCCAGCAGCCTTACTAGCGGGAGCTCCTACGAGCAGTACTTC. It codes for CASSLTSGSSYEQYF.

This clonotype was found many times. This chain links TRBV29-1 with TRBJ1-2; TRBD1 agrees at 7 bases. The CDR3 totals 14 residues. Germline V gene lookup returns CDR1 SQVTM and CDR2 ANQGSEA. V lost 4 bases and J lost 4; bases outside the gene matches: 9. The CDR3 DNA reads TGCAGCGTTGGAGGGACAGTGGACTTCTATGGCTACACCTTC. This translates into CSVGGTVDFYGYTF.

This clonotype was seen repeatedly, ten times or more. V and J are TRBV5-1 and TRBJ2-7, with 8 bases lining up with TRBD1. This CDR3 comprises 15 residues. The V gene's germline CDR1 is SGHRS and CDR2 YFSETQ. V lost 4 bases, J lost 2 bases, and 8 bases stayed unmatched. The CDR3 bases are TGCGCCAGCAGCAGAGACAGGGGAGGAACCTACGAGCAGTACTTC. Translated, it gives CASSRDRGGTYEQYF.

In regard to this clonotype: A much larger clone is a single base away; this may be a read error. The DNA is left out, because the CDR3 cannot be placed on it with certainty; the CDR3 is given as TCRdb lists it. This rearrangement joins TRBV9 to TRBJ2-7. Germline-derived CDR1 and CDR2 are SGDLS and YYNGEE. The CDR3 is 14 amino acids in total, end residues counted. CDR3 in amino acids: CASSVGTGAYEQSF.

This clonotype was observed many times. The rearrangement links TRBV15 to TRBJ2-5; D call uncertain. The CDR3 spans 13 residues. Germline CDR1 is LNHNV and CDR2 is YYDKDF (reference sequence). Trimming shortened V by 2 bases and J by 4 bases, and 8 bases separated the two germline ends. The CDR3 is CATSRWGGETQYF. DNA for the CDR3: TGTGCCACCAGCAGATGGGGTGGAGAGACCCAGTACTTC. Full variable domain (rest looked up from reference TRBV15 and TRBJ2-5): DAMVIQNPRYQVTQFGKPVTLSCSQTLNHNVMYWYQQKSSQAPKLLFHYYDKDFNNEADTPDNFQSRRPNTSFCFLDIRSPGLGDTAMYLCATSRWGGETQYFGPGTRLLVL.

The rearrangement links TRBV5-1 to TRBJ2-3; 7 positions match TRBD2. The CDR3 loop spans 16 amino acids. The germline CDR1 and CDR2 sequences are SGHRS and YFSETQ. V lost 7 bases and J lost 6; bases outside the gene matches: 17. Here the CDR3 reads CASVLAYGLVGDTQYF. The DNA of the CDR3 is TGCGCCAGCGTGCTTGCCTATGGACTAGTAGGGGATACGCAGTATTTT.

Many counts were recorded for this clonotype. This chain links TRBV28 with TRBJ2-7; D not resolved. This CDR3 region has 14 residues. The V end lost 4 bases, the J end lost 2 bases, and 12 bases lay between the germline ends. The V gene's germline CDR1 is MDHEN and CDR2 SYDVKM. Here the CDR3 reads CASSSTDGPYEQYF. Written as DNA, the CDR3 is TGTGCCAGCAGTTCGACTGACGGTCCCTACGAGCAGTACTTC.

The chain employs TRBV12-3 or TRBV12-4 and TRBJ1-6; D might be TRBD1 (6 bases). V lost 7 bases to trimming and J lost 8 bases, with 12 bases between them. This CDR3 is 13 amino acids long. The CDR3 nucleotides read TGTGCCAGCACCTGGGGGGGCGATTCACCCCTCCACTTT. Translation: CASTWGGDSPLHF.

This clonotype was recorded many times. The chain carries TRBV3-1 and TRBJ1-5; no clear D gene. The CDR3 has 15 residues. The germline V gene has CDR1 LGHDT and CDR2 YNNKEL (reference sequence). V was trimmed by 4 bases and J by 7 bases, leaving 17 bases between them. In nucleotides, the CDR3 is TGTGCCAGCAGCCTTACCCTAGGTTCCGGGCAGCCCCAGCATTTT. Translation: CASSLTLGSGQPQHF.

This clonotype was seen once. The CDR3 nucleotides are TGTGCCAGCAGCCCAGGACAGGGGCCAGATACGCAGTATTTT. This codes for CASSPGQGPDTQYF. The chain couples TRBV13 to TRBJ2-3; 9 nucleotides align to TRBD1. Losses at the gene ends were 5 bases for V and 4 bases for J; bases not matched to a gene: 4. Germline CDR1 and CDR2: PRHDT and FYEKMQ (reference sequence). CDR3 length: 14 residues.

The chain uses TRBV3-1 and TRBJ1-1; perhaps TRBD1 as D (5 bases). The CDR3 has 15 residues. V dropped 0 bases and J dropped 5 bases, with 13 bases sitting between them. In germline, CDR1 is LGHDT, CDR2 YNNKEL (reference sequence). In DNA, the CDR3 is TGTGCCAGCAGCCAAGACCCGGGGGGAAGGACTGAAGCTTTCTTT. It codes for CASSQDPGGRTEAFF.

Comment on this clonotype: A junction boundary mismatches the germline segment, possibly from a read error. The gene calls are TRBV20-1 and TRBJ1-5, with D hard to call. This CDR3 has 14 residues. Germline V gene data show CDR1 as DFQATT and CDR2 as SNEGSKA (reference sequence). The CDR3 nucleotides are TGCAGTGCTAGATGGGAGCAAGGGAATCCGCCCCAGCATTTT. It translates to CSARWEQGNPPQHF.

V is TRBV15 and J is TRBJ2-5, with unresolved D. V was clipped by 0 bases and J by 1 base, with 9 bases between them. The germline gives CDR1 LNHNV, CDR2 YYDKDF (reference sequence). This CDR3 spans 15 amino acids. The CDR3 nucleotides read TGTGCCACCAGCAGAGATCAAGGAATCCAAGAGACCCAGTACTTC. Translating it yields CATSRDQGIQETQYF. Together with reference TRBV15 and TRBJ2-5, the CDR3 gives the full variable domain: DAMVIQNPRYQVTQFGKPVTLSCSQTLNHNVMYWYQQKSSQAPKLLFHYYDKDFNNEADTPDNFQSRRPNTSFCFLDIRSPGLGDTAMYLCATSRDQGIQETQYFGPGTRLLVL.

This clonotype was counted a few times. The chain uses TRBV5-1 and TRBJ1-1; 7 bases map to TRBD1. V dropped 0 bases and J dropped 4; count of bases not matched to a gene: 9. From germline, CDR1 is SGHRS and CDR2 YFSETQ. The CDR3 has 16 residues. CDR3 in amino acids: CASSLDTGTAGTEAFF. The CDR3 coding sequence is TGCGCCAGCAGCTTGGATACCGGGACAGCCGGCACTGAAGCTTTCTTT. The whole variable domain, filled in from reference TRBV5-1 and TRBJ1-1, reads KAGVTQTPRYLIKTRGQQVTLSCSPISGHRSVSWYQQTPGQGLQFLFEYFSETQRNKGNFPGRFSGRQFSNSRSEMNVSTLELGDSALYLCASSLDTGTAGTEAFFGQGTRLTVV.

This clonotype was seen more than once but under ten times. A much bigger clone sits one base away, suggesting this may be a read error. V gene TRBV7-8 combines with J gene TRBJ2-7; D possibly corresponds to TRBD1 (6 bases). There are 15 residues in the CDR3. The germline V gene encodes CDR1 SGHVS and CDR2 FQNEAQ. Here the CDR3 DNA reads TGTGCCAGCAACTTATACCGGGACACCTCCTACGAGCAGTACTTC. Encoded protein: CASNLYRDTSYEQYF.

This clonotype was seen at least ten times. The chain couples TRBV6-2 or TRBV6-3 to TRBJ2-7; tentative D call: TRBD2 (5 bases). Germline V CDR1 and CDR2: MNHEY, SVGEGT. The CDR3 is 12 amino acids. Trimming removed 8 bases at V and 6 bases at J, with 14 bases between. The CDR3 DNA is TGTGCCAGCTCTAAGGGAGTGGGCGAGCAGTACTTC. It encodes CASSKGVGEQYF.

Comment on this clonotype: Possible read error: a much larger clone is one base away. The chain combines TRBV9 with TRBJ2-1; D is perhaps TRBD1 or TRBD2 (5 bases each). Looked up from germline, CDR1 is SGDLS and CDR2 is YYNGEE. CDR3 length equals 15 residues. In DNA, the CDR3 is TGTGCCAGCAGCGCCTACTCCGGGACGGGAAATGAGCCGTTCTTC. It yields the protein CASSAYSGTGNEPFF.

This clonotype was observed many times. The genes are TRBV30 and TRBJ1-5, with unresolved D. The CDR3 covers 12 residues. The V and J ends lost 2 bases and 0 bases respectively, with 2 bases between them. Germline CDR1 is GTSNPN and CDR2 is SVGIG (reference sequence). For the CDR3, the DNA is TGTGCCTGGAGTTATAGCAATCAGCCCCAGCATTTT. Translation gives CAWSYSNQPQHF.

About this clonotype itself: A read error may produce the germline difference seen at one junction end. The chain recombines TRBV2 with TRBJ2-3, with 10 bases fitting TRBD2. The V gene's germline CDR1 is SNHLY and CDR2 FYNNEI. The CDR3 has 16 amino acids. The CDR3 DNA is TGTGCCAGCAGCTGGACTAGCGGATTGGGCACAGGTACGCAGTATTTT. It codes for CASSWTSGLGTGTQYF.

V gene TRBV11-2 combines with J gene TRBJ2-1; D call uncertain. CDR1 and CDR2 (germline): SGHAT, FQNNGV. Trimming pared 1 base from V and 0 bases from J, leaving 7 bases between. The CDR3 totals 15 residues. CDR3 sequence reads: CASSLGIYSYNEQFF. CDR3 coding DNA: TGTGCCAGCAGCTTAGGGATCTACTCCTACAATGAGCAGTTCTTC.

This clonotype was seen repeatedly, ten times or more. The chain combines TRBV5-1 with TRBJ2-3, with D perhaps matching TRBD1 (6 bases). The V end was cut by 7 bases, the J end by 0 bases, with 12 bases between. Looked up from germline, CDR1 is SGHRS and CDR2 is YFSETQ. There are 14 residues in the CDR3. CDR3 coding DNA: TGCGCCAGCGGGACATTTCAAAGCACAGATACGCAGTATTTT. Translated, it gives CASGTFQSTDTQYF.

This clonotype has a count of ten or more. The rearrangement uses TRBV6-5 and TRBJ2-3, with D tentatively TRBD2 (6 bases). V was cut by 6 bases and J by 3 bases, with 16 bases left in between. This CDR3 comprises 15 residues. CDR1 is MNHEY and CDR2 is SVGAGI in the germline V gene. This chain's CDR3 is CASSLRGSGTDTQYF. The CDR3 DNA follows: TGTGCCAGCAGCCTTCGGGGGAGTGGGACAGATACGCAGTATTTT.

The V gene is TRBV4-3, the J gene TRBJ1-4; possibly TRBD1 for D (5 bases). V gave up 5 bases and J gave up 6 bases, with 16 bases separating them. The CDR3 loop spans 15 amino acids. The germline CDR1 and CDR2 sequences are LGHNA and YSLEER. The CDR3 is CASSYFSGHDEKLFF. Here the CDR3 DNA reads TGCGCCAGCAGCTACTTTAGCGGACATGATGAAAAACTGTTTTTT.